The 3 T cell receptor beta chains given below trace back to one sample, sequenced in a study of T cells in narcolepsy. TCRdb keeps only in-frame clones here, not all; method: immunoSEQ multiplex PCR. Among 30,000 or so clones listed, over 75% were seen once. Sequencing used CD45RA- memory CD4+ T cells from PBMCs. Receptors were obtained from a human donor with narcolepsy.

The rearrangement links TRBV11-2 to TRBJ1-3; D gene unclear. This CDR3 contains 16 residues. V was trimmed by 1 base and J by 2 bases, leaving 12 bases between them. Germline assignment: CDR1 SGHAT and CDR2 FQNNGV. As DNA, the CDR3 is TGTGCCAGCAGCTTAGGGGGTCAACGGGCTGGAAACACCATATATTTT. This translates into CASSLGGQRAGNTIYF.

This chain links TRBV14 with TRBJ2-7; no definite D call. The V gene lost 4 bases and the J gene lost 4 bases, with 14 bases spanning the gap. Germline V gene sequence: CDR1 SGHDN, CDR2 FVKESK. This CDR3 contains 14 residues. The CDR3 reads CASSPGHLVYEQYF. The DNA for the CDR3 is TGTGCCAGCAGCCCTGGTCACCTGGTATACGAGCAGTACTTC. The whole variable domain, filled in from reference TRBV14 and TRBJ2-7, reads EAGVTQFPSHSVIEKGQTVTLRCDPISGHDNLYWYRRVMGKEIKFLLHFVKESKQDESGMPNNRFLAERTGGTYSTLKVQPAELEDSGVYFCASSPGHLVYEQYFGPGTRLTVT.

J is TRBJ1-5 and V is TRBV19, with a possible D match to TRBD1 (5 bases). The germline V and J ends were trimmed by 6 bases and 4 bases, with 13 bases remaining between them. CDR1 and CDR2 (germline): LNHDA, SQIVND (reference sequence). The CDR3 is 14 amino acids. CDR3 loop: CASRPGRVNQPQHF. CDR3 sequence (DNA): TGTGCCAGTAGGCCGGGACGTGTGAATCAGCCCCAGCATTTT. Drawing the rest from reference TRBV19 and TRBJ1-5, the complete variable domain is DGGITQSPKYLFRKEGQNVTLSCEQNLNHDAMYWYRQDPGQGLRLIYYSQIVNDFQKGDIAEGYSVSREKKESFPLTVTSAQKNPTAFYLCASRPGRVNQPQHFGDGTRLSIL.